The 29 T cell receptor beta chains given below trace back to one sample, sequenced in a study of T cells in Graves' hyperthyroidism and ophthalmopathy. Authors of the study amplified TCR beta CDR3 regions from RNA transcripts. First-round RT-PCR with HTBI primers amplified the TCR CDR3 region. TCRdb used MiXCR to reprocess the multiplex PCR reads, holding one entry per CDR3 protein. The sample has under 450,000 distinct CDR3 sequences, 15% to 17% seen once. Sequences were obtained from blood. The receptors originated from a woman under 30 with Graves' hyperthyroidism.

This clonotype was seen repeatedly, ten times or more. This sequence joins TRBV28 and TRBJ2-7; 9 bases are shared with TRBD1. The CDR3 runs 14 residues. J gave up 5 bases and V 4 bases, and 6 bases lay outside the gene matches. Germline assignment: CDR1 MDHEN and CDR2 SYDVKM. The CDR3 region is CASSWTGTGHEQYF. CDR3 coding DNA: TGTGCCAGCAGTTGGACCGGGACAGGGCACGAGCAGTACTTC.

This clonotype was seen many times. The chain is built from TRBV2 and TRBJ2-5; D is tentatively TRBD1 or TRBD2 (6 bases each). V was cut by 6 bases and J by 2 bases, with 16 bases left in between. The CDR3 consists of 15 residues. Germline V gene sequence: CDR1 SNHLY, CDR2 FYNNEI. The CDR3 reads CASREGESEQETQYF. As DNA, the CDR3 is TGTGCCAGCAGGGAGGGGGAGTCAGAGCAAGAGACCCAGTACTTC.

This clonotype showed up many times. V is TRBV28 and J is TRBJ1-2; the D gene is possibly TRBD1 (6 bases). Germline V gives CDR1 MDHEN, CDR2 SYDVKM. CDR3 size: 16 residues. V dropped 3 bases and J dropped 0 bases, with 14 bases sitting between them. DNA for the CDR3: TGTGCCAGCAGTTTGGAATATCGGACAGCTAACTATGGCTACACCTTC. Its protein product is CASSLEYRTANYGYTF.

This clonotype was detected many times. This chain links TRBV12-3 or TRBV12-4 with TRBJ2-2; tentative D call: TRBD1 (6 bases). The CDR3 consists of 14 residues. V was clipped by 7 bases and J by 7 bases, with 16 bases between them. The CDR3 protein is CASTMADRSGELFF. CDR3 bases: TGTGCCAGCACGATGGCCGACAGGAGCGGGGAGCTGTTTTTT.

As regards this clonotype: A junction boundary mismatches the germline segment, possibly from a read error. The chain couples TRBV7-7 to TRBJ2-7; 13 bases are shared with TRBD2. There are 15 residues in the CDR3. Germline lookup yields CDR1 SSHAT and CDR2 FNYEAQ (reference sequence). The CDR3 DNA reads TGTGCTAGCAGCCCGGGACTAGCGGGGAACAATGAGCAGTACTTC. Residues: CASSPGLAGNNEQYF.

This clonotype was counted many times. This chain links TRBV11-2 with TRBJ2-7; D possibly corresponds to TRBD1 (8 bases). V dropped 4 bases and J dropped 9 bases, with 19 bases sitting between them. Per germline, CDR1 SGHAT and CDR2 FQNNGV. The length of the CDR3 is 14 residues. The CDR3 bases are TGTGCCAGCAGCTCGGAGTCACAGGGGGGGAGGCAGTACTTC. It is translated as CASSSESQGGRQYF.

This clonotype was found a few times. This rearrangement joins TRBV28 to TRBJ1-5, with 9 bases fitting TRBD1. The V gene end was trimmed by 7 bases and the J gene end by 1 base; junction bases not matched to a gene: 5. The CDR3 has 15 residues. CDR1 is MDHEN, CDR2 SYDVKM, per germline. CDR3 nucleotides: TGTGCCAGCACCGCCGGGACAGGGAGCAATCAGCCCCAGCATTTT. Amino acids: CASTAGTGSNQPQHF.

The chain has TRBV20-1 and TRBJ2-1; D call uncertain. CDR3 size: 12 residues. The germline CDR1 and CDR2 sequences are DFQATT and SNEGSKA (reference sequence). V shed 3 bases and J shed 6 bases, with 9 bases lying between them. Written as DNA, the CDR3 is TGCAGTGCTAGCCCCGGGCTCAATGAGCAGTTCTTC. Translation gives CSASPGLNEQFF.

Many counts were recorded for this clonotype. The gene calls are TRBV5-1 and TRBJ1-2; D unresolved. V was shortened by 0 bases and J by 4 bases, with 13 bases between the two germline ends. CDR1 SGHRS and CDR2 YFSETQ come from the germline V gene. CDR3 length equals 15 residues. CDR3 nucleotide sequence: TGCGCCAGCAGCTTGGAGGCAGGCGGACTCTATGGCTACACCTTC. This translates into CASSLEAGGLYGYTF.

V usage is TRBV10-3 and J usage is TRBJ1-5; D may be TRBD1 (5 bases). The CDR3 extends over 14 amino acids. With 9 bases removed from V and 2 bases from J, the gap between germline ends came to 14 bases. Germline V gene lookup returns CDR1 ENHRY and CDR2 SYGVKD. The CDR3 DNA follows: TGTGCCATTTGGGGGGGAGGGGGCAATCAGCCCCAGCATTTT. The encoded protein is CAIWGGGGNQPQHF.

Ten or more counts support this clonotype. CDR3 DNA: TGTGCCAGCAGCCCATATGGGACAGGGAAGGGATTCCGGGCCTACGAGCAGTACTTC. This encodes CASSPYGTGKGFRAYEQYF. The genes are TRBV6-1 and TRBJ2-7; 9 bases line up with TRBD1. The trim removed 6 bases at V and 2 bases at J, leaving 20 bases unmatched. Germline CDR1 MNHNS, CDR2 SASEGT. CDR3 length: 19 amino acids.

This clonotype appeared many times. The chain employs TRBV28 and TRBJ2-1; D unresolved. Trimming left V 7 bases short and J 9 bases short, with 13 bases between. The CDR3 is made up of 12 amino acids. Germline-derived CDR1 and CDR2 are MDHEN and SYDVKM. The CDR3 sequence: CASTNRMGEQFF. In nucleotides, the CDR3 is TGTGCCAGCACCAATAGGATGGGTGAGCAGTTCTTC.

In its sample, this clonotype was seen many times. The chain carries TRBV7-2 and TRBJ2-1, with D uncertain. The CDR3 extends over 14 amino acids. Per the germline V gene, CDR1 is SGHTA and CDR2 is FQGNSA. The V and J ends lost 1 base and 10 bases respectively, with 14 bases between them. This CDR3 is CASSLDSMSYEQFF. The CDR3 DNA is TGTGCCAGCAGCTTAGACTCCATGAGCTACGAGCAGTTCTTC.

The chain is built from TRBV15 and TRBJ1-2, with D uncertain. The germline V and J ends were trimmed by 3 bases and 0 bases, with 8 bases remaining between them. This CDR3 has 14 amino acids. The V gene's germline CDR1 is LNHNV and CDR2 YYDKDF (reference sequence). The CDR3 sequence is CATSRAGANYGYTF. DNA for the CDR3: TGTGCCACCAGCAGGGCCGGGGCTAACTATGGCTACACCTTC.

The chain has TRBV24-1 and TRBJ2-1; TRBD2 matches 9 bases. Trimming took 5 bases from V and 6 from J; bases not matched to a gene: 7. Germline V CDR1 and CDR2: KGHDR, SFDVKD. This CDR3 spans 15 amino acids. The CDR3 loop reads CATSGREGPINEQFF. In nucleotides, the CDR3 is TGTGCCACCAGTGGGCGGGAGGGACCTATCAATGAGCAGTTCTTC.

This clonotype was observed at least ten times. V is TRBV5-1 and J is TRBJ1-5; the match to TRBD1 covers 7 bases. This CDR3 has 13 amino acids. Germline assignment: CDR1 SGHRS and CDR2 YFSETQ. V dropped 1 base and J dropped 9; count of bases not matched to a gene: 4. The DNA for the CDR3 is TGCGCCAGCAGCTTGACAGGGGTCAGGCCCCAGCATTTT. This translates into CASSLTGVRPQHF.

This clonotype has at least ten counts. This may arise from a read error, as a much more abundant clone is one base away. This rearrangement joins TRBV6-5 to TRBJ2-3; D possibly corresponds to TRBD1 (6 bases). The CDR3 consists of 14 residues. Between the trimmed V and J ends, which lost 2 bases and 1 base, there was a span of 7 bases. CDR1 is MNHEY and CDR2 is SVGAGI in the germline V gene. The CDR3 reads CASSYRTGTDTQYF. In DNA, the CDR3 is TGTGCCAGCAGTTACCGGACAGGCACAGATACGCAGTATTTT.

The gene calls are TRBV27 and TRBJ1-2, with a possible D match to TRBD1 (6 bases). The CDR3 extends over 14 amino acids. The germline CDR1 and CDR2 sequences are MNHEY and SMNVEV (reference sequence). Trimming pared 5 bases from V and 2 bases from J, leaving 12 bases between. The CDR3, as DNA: TGTGCCAGCAGTACCCGGACAGAGAACTATGGCTACACCTTC. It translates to CASSTRTENYGYTF.

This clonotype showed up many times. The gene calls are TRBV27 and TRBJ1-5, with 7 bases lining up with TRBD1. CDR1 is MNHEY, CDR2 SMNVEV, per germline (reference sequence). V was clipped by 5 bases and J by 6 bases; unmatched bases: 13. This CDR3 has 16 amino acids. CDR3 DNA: TGTGCCAGCAGTCCTGGGGGGATCCAGGGGGGTCAGCCCCAGCATTTT. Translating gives CASSPGGIQGGQPQHF.

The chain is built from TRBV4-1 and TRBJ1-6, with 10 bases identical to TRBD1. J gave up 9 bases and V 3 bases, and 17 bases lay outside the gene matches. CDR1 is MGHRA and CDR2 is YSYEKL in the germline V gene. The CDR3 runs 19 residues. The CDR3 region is CASSQSDPGQGLISSPLHF. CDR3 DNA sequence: TGCGCCAGCAGCCAGTCAGACCCGGGACAGGGGTTAATAAGTTCACCCCTCCACTTT.

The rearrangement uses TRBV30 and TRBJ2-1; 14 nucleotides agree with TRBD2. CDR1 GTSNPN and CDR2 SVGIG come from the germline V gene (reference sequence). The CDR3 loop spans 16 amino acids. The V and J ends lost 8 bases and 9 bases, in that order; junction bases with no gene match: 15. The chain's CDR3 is CANSNRLAGGLSEQFF. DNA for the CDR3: TGTGCCAATAGTAACCGACTAGCGGGGGGGCTTAGTGAGCAGTTCTTC.

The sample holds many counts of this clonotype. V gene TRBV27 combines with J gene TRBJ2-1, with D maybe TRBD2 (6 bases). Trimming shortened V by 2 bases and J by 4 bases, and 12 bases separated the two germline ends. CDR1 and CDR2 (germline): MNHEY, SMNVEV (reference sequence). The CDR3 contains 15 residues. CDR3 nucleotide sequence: TGTGCCAGCAGTTTACCGGGACTGGAGTACAATGAGCAGTTCTTC. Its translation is CASSLPGLEYNEQFF.

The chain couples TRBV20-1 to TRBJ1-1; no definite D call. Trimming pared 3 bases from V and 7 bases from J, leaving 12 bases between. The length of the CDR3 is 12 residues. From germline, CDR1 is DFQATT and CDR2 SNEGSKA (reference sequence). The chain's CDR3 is CSASPTSFEAFF. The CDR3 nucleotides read TGCAGTGCTAGCCCGACTAGTTTTGAAGCTTTCTTT.

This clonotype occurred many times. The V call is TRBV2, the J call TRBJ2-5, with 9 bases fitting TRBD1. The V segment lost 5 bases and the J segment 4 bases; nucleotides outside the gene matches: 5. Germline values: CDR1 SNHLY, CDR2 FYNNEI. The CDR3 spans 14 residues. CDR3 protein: CASSTGTGRETQYF. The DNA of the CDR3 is TGTGCCAGCAGTACCGGGACAGGGCGAGAGACCCAGTACTTC.

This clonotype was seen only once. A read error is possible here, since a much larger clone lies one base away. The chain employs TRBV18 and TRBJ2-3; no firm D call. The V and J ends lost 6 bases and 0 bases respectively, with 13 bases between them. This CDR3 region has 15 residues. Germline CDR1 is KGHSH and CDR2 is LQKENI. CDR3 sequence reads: CASSLRYSSTDTQYF. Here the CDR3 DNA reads TGTGCCAGCTCCCTGAGATATTCTAGCACAGATACGCAGTATTTT. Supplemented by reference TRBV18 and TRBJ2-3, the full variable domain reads NAGVMQNPRHLVRRRGQEARLRCSPMKGHSHVYWYRQLPEEGLKFMVYLQKENIIDESGMPKERFSAEFPKEGPSILRIQQVVRGDSAAYFCASSLRYSSTDTQYFGPGTRLTVL.

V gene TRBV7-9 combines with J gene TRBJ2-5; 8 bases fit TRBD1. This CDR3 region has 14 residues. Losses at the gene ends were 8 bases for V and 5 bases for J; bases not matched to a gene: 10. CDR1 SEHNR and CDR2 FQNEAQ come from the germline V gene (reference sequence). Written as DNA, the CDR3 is TGTGCCAGCGCAAAGTGGGGACAGGCGGAGACCCAGTACTTC. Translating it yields CASAKWGQAETQYF.

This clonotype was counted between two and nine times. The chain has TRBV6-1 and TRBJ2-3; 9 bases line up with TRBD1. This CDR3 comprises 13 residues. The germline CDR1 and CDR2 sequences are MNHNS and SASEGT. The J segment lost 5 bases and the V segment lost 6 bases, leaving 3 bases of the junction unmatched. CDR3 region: CASRNRGRDTQYF. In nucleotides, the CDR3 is TGTGCCAGCAGAAACAGGGGGCGAGATACGCAGTATTTT.

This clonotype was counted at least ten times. CDR3 sequence (DNA): TGCAGTGCCAACCCGACACGGGGCTACAATGAGCAGTTCTTC. Encoded protein: CSANPTRGYNEQFF. The chain joins TRBV20-1 to TRBJ2-1; TRBD2 might be the D (5 bases). Trimming pared 6 bases from V and 3 bases from J, leaving 15 bases between. Germline values: CDR1 DFQATT, CDR2 SNEGSKA (reference sequence). The CDR3 is 14 amino acids.

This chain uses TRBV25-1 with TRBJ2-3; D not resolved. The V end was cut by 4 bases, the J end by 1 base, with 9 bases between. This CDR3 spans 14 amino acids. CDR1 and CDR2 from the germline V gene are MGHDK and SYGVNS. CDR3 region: CASSVLAGTDTQYF. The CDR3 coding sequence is TGTGCCAGCAGTGTCCTTGCTGGCACAGATACGCAGTATTTT.